The 29 T cell receptor beta chains reported below all come from one sample, sequenced in a study of regulatory T cells in long-lasting Graves disease. The TCR beta library used iRepertoire HTBI primers with Arm-PCR amplification of CDR3. MiXCR, applied by TCRdb to the multiplex PCR reads, yields one record per CDR3 protein. The sample yields hundreds of thousands of distinct CDR3 sequences, 15% to 20% seen once. Specified time point: newly diagnosed GD, antithyroid drugs for less than 3 months. Making the TCR library involved RNA that had been extracted from PBMCs. In addition, the sample was reused for a study of T cells in Graves' hyperthyroidism and ophthalmopathy.

The sequenced sample was peripheral blood mononuclear cells (PBMCs), obtained at new diagnosis, from a patient treated with antithyroid drugs. The source of these receptors is a woman aged 30 to 39 with Graves disease.

This clonotype was seen more than once but under ten times. CDR3 sequence (DNA): TGTGCCAGCACAACCCGGGGAGGGGGGGGCATTCAGTACTTC. Its protein is CASTTRGGGGIQYF. The rearrangement uses TRBV6-1 and TRBJ2-4; possibly TRBD2 for D (7 bases). The V gene lost 7 bases and the J gene lost 9 bases, with 19 bases spanning the gap. CDR1 is MNHNS, CDR2 SASEGT, per germline. The length of the CDR3 is 14 residues.

In this sample, this clonotype turned up a few times. The rearrangement uses TRBV27 and TRBJ1-6; no definite D call. Trimming cost V 5 bases and J 0 bases, with 14 bases left between them. The CDR3 loop spans 17 amino acids. The germline CDR1 and CDR2 sequences are MNHEY and SMNVEV (reference sequence). The CDR3 DNA reads as TGTGCCAGCAGTCTAGATCACCCGAGCTCCTATAATTCACCCCTCCACTTT. Amino acid sequence: CASSLDHPSSYNSPLHF.

This clonotype has a handful of counts. The chain combines TRBV28 with TRBJ2-7; 9 nucleotides align to TRBD1. The CDR3 is 15 residues long. The J segment lost 6 bases and the V segment lost 1 base, leaving 7 bases of the junction unmatched. CDR1 and CDR2 (germline): MDHEN, SYDVKM. For the CDR3, the DNA is TGTGCCAGCAGTTTATTGGGGACAGGGATTTTCGAGCAGTACTTC. As protein: CASSLLGTGIFEQYF. The full variable domain, with the rest looked up from reference TRBV28 and TRBJ2-7, is DVKVTQSSRYLVKRTGEKVFLECVQDMDHENMFWYRQDPGLGLRLIYFSYDVKMKEKGDIPEGYSVSREKKERFSLILESASTNQTSMYLCASSLLGTGIFEQYFGPGTRLTVT.

The sample holds a few counts of this clonotype. The rearrangement joins TRBV5-1 to TRBJ1-2, with 8 bases fitting TRBD1. V shed 1 base and J 7 bases; nucleotides not matched to a gene: 12. Looked up from germline, CDR1 is SGHRS and CDR2 is YFSETQ. The CDR3 is 16 residues long. In nucleotides, the CDR3 is TGCGCCAGCAGCTTGTTGGGACAGGAGACGGAGTTTGGCTACACCTTC. Translating gives CASSLLGQETEFGYTF.

This clonotype came up many times. V usage is TRBV2 and J usage is TRBJ2-2; TRBD1 agrees at 7 bases. V was clipped by 4 bases and J by 1 base; unmatched bases: 3. The CDR3 spans 15 residues. The germline V gene encodes CDR1 SNHLY and CDR2 FYNNEI. In nucleotides, the CDR3 is TGTGCCAGCAGTGTGTGGACAGGGAACACCGGGGAGCTGTTTTTT. This sequence encodes CASSVWTGNTGELFF.

Many counts were recorded for this clonotype. The rearrangement joins TRBV5-5 to TRBJ1-4, with D possibly matching TRBD1 (5 bases). CDR3 length: 12 residues. The ends were cut back, 4 bases at V and 11 bases at J, with 12 bases in the middle. Germline values: CDR1 SGHKS, CDR2 YYEKEE (reference sequence). The CDR3 sequence: CASSNRDGKLFF. In DNA, the CDR3 is TGTGCCAGCAGCAACCGGGACGGGAAACTGTTTTTT.

The J gene is TRBJ2-7, the V gene TRBV6-5; 7 positions match TRBD1. The CDR3 length is 14 residues. Trimming at V came to 2 bases and at J to 2 bases, leaving 3 bases not matched to a gene. The germline CDR1 and CDR2 sequences are MNHEY and SVGAGI. CDR3 sequence: CASSYDRVAYEQYF. CDR3 in DNA: TGTGCCAGCAGTTACGACAGGGTAGCCTACGAGCAGTACTTC.

This clonotype was detected ten times or more. This chain joins TRBV28 and TRBJ1-1, with TRBD1 as a possible D gene (5 bases). V gave up 6 bases and J gave up 5 bases, with 13 bases separating them. The CDR3 contains 13 residues. Germline CDR1 is MDHEN and CDR2 is SYDVKM. The chain's CDR3 is CASRERGTTEAFF. In DNA form, the CDR3 reads TGTGCCAGCAGAGAGAGAGGGACTACTGAAGCTTTCTTT.

V usage is TRBV5-1 and J usage is TRBJ2-7; the match to TRBD2 covers 7 bases. V was clipped by 0 bases and J by 3 bases; unmatched bases: 9. The CDR3 spans 16 residues. In germline, CDR1 is SGHRS, CDR2 YFSETQ. CDR3 DNA: TGCGCCAGCAGCTTGGTTGGATCGGGAGGCTACTACGAGCAGTACTTC. It translates to CASSLVGSGGYYEQYF.

The chain joins TRBV30 to TRBJ1-4, with D tentatively TRBD1 (6 bases). The CDR3 loop spans 17 amino acids. Trimming shortened V by 0 bases and J by 5 bases, and 19 bases separated the two germline ends. The germline V gene encodes CDR1 GTSNPN and CDR2 SVGIG (reference sequence). The CDR3 loop is CAWSVQRGRDKNEKLFF. The CDR3 nucleotides read TGTGCCTGGAGTGTTCAAAGGGGCCGGGACAAAAATGAAAAACTGTTTTTT.

The V and J genes are TRBV18 and TRBJ1-4; D unclear. The V end was cut by 6 bases, the J end by 8 bases, with 16 bases between. Germline V gene sequence: CDR1 KGHSH, CDR2 LQKENI. The CDR3 totals 14 residues. The CDR3: CASSGDVAWEKLFF. The CDR3 DNA reads TGTGCCAGCTCGGGTGACGTTGCCTGGGAAAAACTGTTTTTT.

This clonotype has at least ten counts. The chain carries TRBV7-2 and TRBJ1-1; 8 nucleotides agree with TRBD1. The CDR3 loop spans 14 amino acids. Germline V lookup: CDR1 SGHTA, CDR2 FQGNSA. Trimming removed 0 bases from V and 4 bases from J; junction bases left unmatched: 1. The DNA for the CDR3 is TGTGCCAGCAGCTTAGCGGGACAGGTCACTGAAGCTTTCTTT. Translated: CASSLAGQVTEAFF.

The rearrangement uses TRBV5-6 and TRBJ2-7; a possible D gene is TRBD2 (6 bases). The CDR3 has 16 amino acids. Germline loops: CDR1 SGHDT, CDR2 YYEEEE. Trimming pared 4 bases from V and 4 bases from J, leaving 21 bases between. The CDR3 is CASSPGVGLARYEQYF. CDR3 in DNA: TGTGCCAGCAGCCCTGGAGTCGGTCTAGCGAGGTACGAGCAGTACTTC.

This clonotype showed up just a few times. This rearrangement joins TRBV9 to TRBJ1-1; D gene unclear. Germline V gene data show CDR1 as SGDLS and CDR2 as YYNGEE. V lost 4 bases to trimming and J lost 7 bases, with 11 bases between them. This CDR3 spans 12 amino acids. The CDR3: CASSPTDREAFF. In nucleotides, the CDR3 is TGTGCCAGCAGCCCCACCGACCGTGAAGCTTTCTTT.

This clonotype was counted a few times. This chain connects TRBV30 to TRBJ2-7; D not resolved. V dropped 3 bases and J dropped 6 bases, with 9 bases sitting between them. This CDR3 region has 11 residues. Germline CDR1 is GTSNPN and CDR2 is SVGIG (reference sequence). Written as DNA, the CDR3 is TGTGCCTGGAGCGAAACGGGCGAGCAGTACTTC. Translation: CAWSETGEQYF.

In this sample, this clonotype turned up many times. V usage is TRBV10-3 and J usage is TRBJ2-1; tentative D call: TRBD1 (7 bases). The CDR3 covers 15 residues. The V end lost 6 bases, the J end lost 10 bases, and 22 bases lay between the germline ends. Germline V gene data show CDR1 as ENHRY and CDR2 as SYGVKD. CDR3 sequence (DNA): TGTGCCATCAGATCACAGGGGTTGGAGGGTGGAGAGCAGTTCTTC. Residues: CAIRSQGLEGGEQFF.

This clonotype was detected ten times or more. The V and J genes are TRBV12-3 or TRBV12-4 and TRBJ1-2; 9 bases fit TRBD1. The V gene end was trimmed by 2 bases and the J gene end by 4 bases; junction bases not matched to a gene: 8. The CDR3 runs to 16 residues. The CDR3 nucleotides are TGTGCCAGCAGTTTATCAACAGGGGGCCAGCTCTATGGCTACACCTTC. Its translation is CASSLSTGGQLYGYTF.

The chain uses TRBV6-1 and TRBJ2-7, with 8 bases matching TRBD2. The CDR3 length is 14 residues. V lost 4 bases and J lost 0; bases outside the gene matches: 2. Germline CDR1 MNHNS, CDR2 SASEGT. The CDR3 bases are TGTGCCAGCAGTGCACTAGCGGCCTCCTACGAGCAGTACTTC. Translating it yields CASSALAASYEQYF.

This clonotype occurred many times. The chain has TRBV11-3 and TRBJ2-1; no reliable D call. The CDR3 sequence is 14 residues long. V lost 5 bases to trimming and J lost 3 bases, with 11 bases between them. Germline V gene lookup returns CDR1 SGHNT and CDR2 YENEEA. This chain's CDR3 is CASSRSLVYNEQFF. Written as DNA, the CDR3 is TGTGCCAGCAGCAGAAGTTTAGTCTACAATGAGCAGTTCTTC.

This clonotype has just a few counts. The V call is TRBV9, the J call TRBJ2-1; 8 nucleotides match TRBD2. The J segment lost 6 bases and the V segment lost 4 bases, leaving 15 bases of the junction unmatched. Germline values: CDR1 SGDLS, CDR2 YYNGEE. The CDR3 spans 17 residues. CDR3 coding DNA: TGTGCCAGCAGCCCCCGGACTAGCAGCGGAGGGGCCAATGAGCAGTTCTTC. Translating gives CASSPRTSSGGANEQFF.

This clonotype was found many times. J is TRBJ1-6 and V is TRBV6-1; 8 nucleotides line up with TRBD1. Germline V gene sequence: CDR1 MNHNS, CDR2 SASEGT. The CDR3 has 15 residues. J lost 4 bases, V lost 3 bases, and 2 bases had no gene match. CDR3 bases: TGTGCCAGCAGTGATGGGACAGGATATAATTCACCCCTCCACTTT. Translation gives CASSDGTGYNSPLHF.

This clonotype was recorded at least ten times. V and J are TRBV11-2 and TRBJ1-2, with 7 bases matching TRBD1. The J segment lost 6 bases and the V segment lost 6 bases, leaving 7 bases of the junction unmatched. Germline CDR1 is SGHAT and CDR2 is FQNNGV. The CDR3 spans 13 residues. DNA for the CDR3: TGTGCCAGCAGATATCGACAGGGCGATGGCTACACCTTC. This sequence encodes CASRYRQGDGYTF.

This clonotype was recorded many times. This sequence joins TRBV11-2 and TRBJ2-5; D may be TRBD1 (5 bases). The CDR3 loop spans 15 amino acids. V was pared by 5 bases and J by 2 bases, with 15 bases between. CDR1 is SGHAT and CDR2 is FQNNGV in the germline V gene. In DNA, the CDR3 is TGTGCCAGCAGCCCAGGGTTTTGGGAACAAGAGACCCAGTACTTC. Protein product: CASSPGFWEQETQYF. Full variable domain (rest looked up from reference TRBV11-2 and TRBJ2-5): EAGVAQSPRYKIIEKRQSVAFWCNPISGHATLYWYQQILGQGPKLLIQFQNNGVVDDSQLPKDRFSAERLKGVDSTLKIQPAKLEDSAVYLCASSPGFWEQETQYFGPGTRLLVL.

This clonotype occurred many times. The gene calls are TRBV20-1 and TRBJ1-1, with TRBD1 as a possible D gene (6 bases). V lost 0 bases and J 6 bases, leaving 20 bases between the germline ends. In germline, CDR1 is DFQATT, CDR2 SNEGSKA (reference sequence). CDR3 length equals 16 residues. Here the CDR3 reads CSARDRGAGRRAEAFF. CDR3 nucleotides: TGCAGTGCTAGAGATCGGGGGGCAGGTCGGAGGGCTGAAGCTTTCTTT.

This clonotype has ten or more counts. This chain uses TRBV27 with TRBJ1-6; TRBD1 matches 8 bases. Germline loops: CDR1 MNHEY, CDR2 SMNVEV (reference sequence). V dropped 0 bases and J dropped 8; count of bases not matched to a gene: 6. CDR3 length: 16 residues. Here the CDR3 reads CASSLSRGQGYSPLHF. CDR3 DNA: TGTGCCAGCAGTTTATCGCGAGGACAGGGCTATTCACCCCTCCACTTT.

The gene calls are TRBV28 and TRBJ2-5, with TRBD1 matching over 7 bases. With 4 bases clipped from V and 1 base from J, the junction kept 12 bases outside the gene matches. This CDR3 has 17 residues. Germline V gene data show CDR1 as MDHEN and CDR2 as SYDVKM. The CDR3 region is CASSSPRDGTAQETQYF. CDR3 in DNA: TGTGCCAGCAGTTCCCCCAGAGACGGGACAGCCCAAGAGACCCAGTACTTC.

This clonotype was found many times. The chain recombines TRBV27 with TRBJ2-7; 8 nucleotides agree with TRBD1. V lost 6 bases to trimming and J lost 7 bases; unmatched junction nucleotides: 11. The CDR3 loop spans 14 amino acids. CDR1 and CDR2 (germline): MNHEY, SMNVEV (reference sequence). The CDR3 is CASSLGGTGEEQYF. In DNA form, the CDR3 reads TGTGCCAGCAGCCTAGGGGGGACAGGTGAAGAGCAGTACTTC.

This clonotype was picked up many times. The chain couples TRBV5-4 to TRBJ2-1, with a weak D call TRBD2 (10 bases). The V end lost 2 bases, the J end lost 3 bases, and 24 bases lay between the germline ends. CDR1 is SGHNT, CDR2 YYREEE, per germline (reference sequence). This CDR3 has 19 residues. Written as DNA, the CDR3 is TGTGCCAGCAGCTTCGGACAGGGGAGCGGGAGGGATTTCTACAATGAGCAGTTCTTC. Encoded protein: CASSFGQGSGRDFYNEQFF.

The J gene is TRBJ1-1, the V gene TRBV14; D not certain. The CDR3 is made up of 16 amino acids. Trimming removed 1 base at V and 4 bases at J, with 16 bases between. Germline CDR1 is SGHDN and CDR2 is FVKESK. The CDR3 reads CASSQGAPTALTEAFF. DNA for the CDR3: TGTGCCAGCAGCCAAGGGGCTCCCACAGCCCTCACTGAAGCTTTCTTT.